Listed below are T cell receptor beta chains from one sample, sequenced in a study of T cell responses to AZD1222 COVID-19 vaccine. The protocol was immunoSEQ multiplex PCR, while the TCRdb copy is restricted to in-frame clones and leaves out a portion. The sample contains about 150,000 clones, approximately 90% of which appear only once. The source was peripheral blood, collected 28 days after the second AZD1222 dose. The source is an adult who received the AZD1222 COVID-19 vaccine. CDR3s include the opening cysteine and the closing phenylalanine or tryptophan. D genes are given only for firm matches. Clone size is stated in some rows and not others, as once, few, many or a class when expanded.

>TRBJ1-6|14|few|TRBD1|TRBV5-6
TGTGCCAGCGCCAGGGGGGACTATAATTCACCCCTCCACTTT
CASARGDYNSPLHF
>TRBJ1-5|15|once|.|TRBV21-1
TGTGCCAGCAGCGACCGGAGCAGGGGGCATCAGCCCCAGCATTTT
CASSDRSRGHQPQHF
>TRBJ2-7|14|.|TRBD1|TRBV6-5
TGTGCCAGCAGTTCCGGGACAGGGATCTACGAGCAGTACTTC
CASSSGTGIYEQYF
>TRBJ1-1|10|.|.|TRBV2
TGTGCCAGCACAGGGAATGAAGCTTTCTTT
CASTGNEAFF
>TRBJ2-2|15|.|.|TRBV27
TGTGCCAGCAGTTCGGAGGGGACCAACACCGGGGAGCTGTTTTTT
CASSSEGTNTGELFF
>TRBJ1-1|16|once|TRBD1|TRBV10-3
TGTGCCATCAGTGACCTTCCGGGACAGGGGGTATTTGTAGCTTTCTTT
CAISDLPGQGVFVAFF
>TRBJ1-5|13|.|.|TRBV7-2
TGTGCCAGCAGCGGGATGGGCAATCAGCCCCAGCATTTT
CASSGMGNQPQHF
>TRBJ2-3|15|.|TRBD2|TRBV9
TGTGCCAGCAGCGTACGGGAGGGTAGCACAGATACGCAGTATTTT
CASSVREGSTDTQYF
>TRBJ2-7|15|.|.|TRBV10-3
TGTGCCATCAGGGGTGGTCAGGCGAGCTCCTACGAGCAGTACTTC
CAIRGGQASSYEQYF
>TRBJ1-6|12|.|.|TRBV5-1
TGCGCCAGCAGCTCGGGGGATACGGCCCTCCACTTT
CASSSGDTALHF
>TRBJ2-1|15|once|.|TRBV29-1
TGCAGCGTGCCCAGACGAGGGAACTCCTACAATGAGCAGTTCTTC
CSVPRRGNSYNEQFF
>TRBJ1-1|16|.|.|TRBV3-1/TRBV3-2
TGTGCCAGCAGCCAAGACCGGGGACGGATGAACACTGAAGCTTTCTTT
CASSQDRGRMNTEAFF
>TRBJ2-2|16|.|TRBD2|TRBV5-6
TGTGCCAGCAGCAAACTAGCGGGAGGGCCTACCGGGGAGCTGTTTTTT
CASSKLAGGPTGELFF
>TRBJ1-1|16|.|.|TRBV5-6
TGTGCCAGCAGCTTGGAAATAAGACTTGGGAACACTGAAGCTTTCTTT
CASSLEIRLGNTEAFF
>TRBJ1-2|15|once|.|TRBV7-2
TGTGCCAGCAGCTTAGCTGGGGCTCGGGGTTATGGCTACACCTTC
CASSLAGARGYGYTF
>TRBJ1-1|13|few|TRBD1|TRBV7-9
TGTGCCAGCACCGGGACAGGGAACACTGAAGCTTTCTTT
CASTGTGNTEAFF
>TRBJ2-1|15|.|TRBD2|TRBV7-7
TGTGCTAGCAGCTTCGGACTAGCGGGACCCAATGAGCAGTTCTTC
CASSFGLAGPNEQFF
>TRBJ1-6|17|.|.|TRBV5-1
TGCGCCAGCAGCCGACAGACCCCGAGCTCCTATAATTCACCCCTCCACTTT
CASSRQTPSSYNSPLHF
>TRBJ2-1|16|.|TRBD1|TRBV7-9
TGTGCCAGCAGCCTCCAGGGGACAGGGCCAGGCGATGAGCAGTTCTTC
CASSLQGTGPGDEQFF
>TRBJ2-7|14|.|TRBD2|TRBV30
TGTGCCTGGAGTGTAGAAGCGGGAGCTGCCGAGCAGTACTTC
CAWSVEAGAAEQYF
>TRBJ1-1|14|.|TRBD1|TRBV5-6
TGTGCCAGCAGCAATCTTGACAGGGTTAAAGGAGCTTTCTTT
CASSNLDRVKGAFF
>TRBJ1-1|22|.|.|TRBV7-2
TGTGCCAGCAGCTTAGCGCTGGGGTTAATCACAGGGAACCGGCCCCGATCTCCTGAAGCTTTCTTT
CASSLALGLITGNRPRSPEAFF
>TRBJ1-2|15|.|TRBD1|TRBV5-1
TGCGCCAGCAGCTTGGCCTTGGGACAGCTCTATGGCTACACCTTC
CASSLALGQLYGYTF